The TCR beta chain described here comes from a study of early T cells in non-severe SARS-CoV-2 infection. The CDR3 sequence is 19 residues long. V dropped 4 bases and J dropped 3; count of bases not matched to a gene: 13. One entry per CDR3 protein results from TCRdb running MiXCR on the 5' RACE reads. The sample has about 56,000 distinct CDR3 sequences, roughly 16% seen once. The chain combines TRBV5-3 with TRBJ2-2; 12 nucleotides match TRBD2. Being an ORF, TRBV5-3 has a function that is uncertain. The clonotype originates from an adult who was a healthcare worker with PCR-confirmed SARS-CoV-2 infection or an uninfected control (not recorded which). This sample comprised whole blood, obtained at baseline. The CDR3 here is CARSLGVPTSGSHTGELFF. CDR3 in DNA: TGTGCCAGAAGCCTGGGGGTCCCGACTAGCGGGAGTCACACCGGGGAGCTGTTTTTT.